Included here is one TCR beta chain sequence, with context. Its antigen is not known. TCRdb redid the calling of the reads with MiXCR, one entry per CDR3 protein. In the table there are roughly 500,000 distinct CDR3 sequences, about 42% of which are singletons. This entry comes from a study of T cell repertoires in cytomegalovirus infection. Study background: HLA-B-restricted CMV epitopes that are well studied, plus recently identified HLA-C-restricted ones, were used by the study.

The CDR3 length is 16 residues. The J segment lost 3 bases and the V segment lost 1 base, leaving 9 bases of the junction unmatched. Germline V gene data show CDR1 as SGHAT and CDR2 as FQNNGV. This TCR was recovered from a human donor in good health (CMV status not recorded). Some clones in this sample may be carry-over from other donors' samples. This specimen was cultured PBMCs, taken from culture after CMV antigen stimulation. V gene TRBV11-2 combines with J gene TRBJ2-7; 7 nucleotides match TRBD1. For the CDR3, the DNA is TGTGCCAGCAGCTTAGGCACGACCAGGGACAGCTACGAGCAGTACTTC. This sequence encodes CASSLGTTRDSYEQYF. Together with reference TRBV11-2 and TRBJ2-7, the CDR3 gives the full variable domain: EAGVAQSPRYKIIEKRQSVAFWCNPISGHATLYWYQQILGQGPKLLIQFQNNGVVDDSQLPKDRFSAERLKGVDSTLKIQPAKLEDSAVYLCASSLGTTRDSYEQYFGPGTRLTVT.